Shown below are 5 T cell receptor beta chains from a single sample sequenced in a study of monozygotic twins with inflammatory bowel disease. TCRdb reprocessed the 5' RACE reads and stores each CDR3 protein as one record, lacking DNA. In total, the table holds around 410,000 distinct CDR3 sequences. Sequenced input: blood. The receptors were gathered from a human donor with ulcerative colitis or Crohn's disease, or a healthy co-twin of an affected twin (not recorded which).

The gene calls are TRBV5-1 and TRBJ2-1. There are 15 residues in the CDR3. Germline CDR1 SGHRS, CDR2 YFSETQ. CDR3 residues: CASSRTSDSYNEQFF.

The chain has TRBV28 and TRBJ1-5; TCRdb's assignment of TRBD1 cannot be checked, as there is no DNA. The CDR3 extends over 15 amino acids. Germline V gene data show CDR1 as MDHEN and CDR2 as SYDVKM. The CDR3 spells CASSFLDRGSQPQHF. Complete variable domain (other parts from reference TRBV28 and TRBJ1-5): DVKVTQSSRYLVKRTGEKVFLECVQDMDHENMFWYRQDPGLGLRLIYFSYDVKMKEKGDIPEGYSVSREKKERFSLILESASTNQTSMYLCASSFLDRGSQPQHFGDGTRLSIL.

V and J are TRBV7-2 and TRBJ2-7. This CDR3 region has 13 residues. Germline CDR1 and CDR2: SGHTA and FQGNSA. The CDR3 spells CASSLERAYEQYF.

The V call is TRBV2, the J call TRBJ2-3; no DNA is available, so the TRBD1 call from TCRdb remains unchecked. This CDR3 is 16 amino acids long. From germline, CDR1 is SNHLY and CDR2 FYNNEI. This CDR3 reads CASSEESRGFTDTQYF.

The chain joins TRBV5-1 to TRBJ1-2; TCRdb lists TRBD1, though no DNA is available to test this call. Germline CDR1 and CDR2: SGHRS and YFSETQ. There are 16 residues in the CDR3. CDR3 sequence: CASSPRQGRPSVGYTF.